This T cell receptor (beta chain) was identified during a study of T-cell memory formation after mild COVID-19. Study results and limitations: Day 15 to 85 contracting clones showed balanced CD4/CD8; later expanders leaned CD4+. CD4+ contracting clones lay mainly in CM and EM, CD8+ ones in EMRA. The pre-infection memory compartment contained some responding clones, suggesting cross-reactive memory joined.

The CDR3 extends over 10 amino acids. V lost 6 bases, J lost 16 bases, and 16 bases lay in between. Per germline, CDR1 SQVTM and CDR2 ANQGSEA. Of note for this clonotype: The antigen is undetermined.

Employing constant-segment primers, 5'RACE generated TCR alpha and TCR beta cDNA libraries bearing sample barcodes and UMIs. MiXCR was run by TCRdb on the 5' RACE reads, yielding one entry per CDR3 protein. The sample lists a few hundred thousand distinct CDR3 sequences, under 25% seen once, with approximately 13% in the top ten. The clonotype comes from an adult woman who had mild COVID-19 (a few samples of this study predate the infection). Cell type and time point are not known. J is TRBJ2-1 and V is TRBV29-1; D assignment may be TRBD1 or TRBD2 (5 bases each). Sequencing was carried out using PBMCs or a T cell subset sorted from them (not recorded which). CDR3: CSVGLGRIFF. CDR3 bases: TGCAGCGTCGGACTGGGACGGATTTTCTTC.